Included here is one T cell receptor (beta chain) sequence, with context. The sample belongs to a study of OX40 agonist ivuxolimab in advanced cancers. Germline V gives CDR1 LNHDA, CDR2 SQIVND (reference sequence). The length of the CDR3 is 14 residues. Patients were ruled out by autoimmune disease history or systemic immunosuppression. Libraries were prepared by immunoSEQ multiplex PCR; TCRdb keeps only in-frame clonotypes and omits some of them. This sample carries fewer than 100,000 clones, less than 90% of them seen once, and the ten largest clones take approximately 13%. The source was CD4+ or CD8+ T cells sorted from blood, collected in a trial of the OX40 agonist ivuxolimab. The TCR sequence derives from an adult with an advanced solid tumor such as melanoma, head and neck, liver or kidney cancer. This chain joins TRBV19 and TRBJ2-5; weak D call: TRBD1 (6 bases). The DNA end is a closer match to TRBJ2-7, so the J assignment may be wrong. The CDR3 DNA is TGTGCCAGTAGCCCTGGGACACGCAACTACGAGCAGTACTTC. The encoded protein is CASSPGTRNYEQYF.